The clone carrying this T cell receptor (beta chain) came up many times. Its antigen is not known. Preparation of TCR beta libraries was done by quantitative 5'-RACE with molecular barcodes. TCRdb re-called the 5' RACE reads with MiXCR, one entry per CDR3 protein. The data hold about 120,000 distinct CDR3 sequences, with roughly 13% observed a single time. The sample comes from a study of CD8 T cells in ankylosing spondylitis. Study observations and caveats: Previous work reported some of these motif variants in the synovial fluid and blood of reactive arthritis. As for the disease-linked clones, they showed a CD8+ phenotype and occurred at relatively low frequencies in peripheral blood. Researchers reportedly found disease-linked clones significantly enriched in matched ankylosing spondylitis synovial fluid.

Germline lookup yields CDR1 MNHNS and CDR2 SASEGT. This CDR3 contains 15 residues. Trimming left V 4 bases short and J 1 base short, with 12 bases between. The sample taken for sequencing was blood, either unsorted or a sorted T cell fraction (not recorded which). The TCR originated in a female donor with ankylosing spondylitis or in good health (not recorded which). V usage is TRBV6-1 and J usage is TRBJ2-3; either TRBD1 or TRBD2 may fit D (6 bases each). The CDR3 sequence is CASSVGGYGTDTQYF. In DNA form, the CDR3 reads TGTGCCAGCAGTGTAGGGGGGTATGGCACAGATACGCAGTATTTT.